This T cell receptor (beta chain) originates from a study of neoadjuvant nivolumab and ipilimumab in lung cancer. Study-level background: The combination arm added day-1 ipilimumab 1 mg/kg to nivolumab 3 mg/kg on days 1, 15, 29.

Sequencing used immunoSEQ multiplex PCR; TCRdb keeps in-frame clones, though not all of them. The sample consists of some 37,000 clones, approximately 92% of them appearing once. Germline V gene sequence: CDR1 SEHNR, CDR2 FQNEAQ (reference sequence). This CDR3 has 15 residues. V shed 5 bases and J shed 0 bases, with 13 bases lying between them. The TCR was taken from an adult with non-small cell lung cancer. Sequenced material: peripheral blood, taken before neoadjuvant nivolumab, alone or with ipilimumab. The V and J genes are TRBV7-9 and TRBJ1-2; D unclear. DNA for the CDR3: TGTGCCAGCAGCAATAGGGCCTACGCTAACTATGGCTACACCTTC. This translates into CASSNRAYANYGYTF.